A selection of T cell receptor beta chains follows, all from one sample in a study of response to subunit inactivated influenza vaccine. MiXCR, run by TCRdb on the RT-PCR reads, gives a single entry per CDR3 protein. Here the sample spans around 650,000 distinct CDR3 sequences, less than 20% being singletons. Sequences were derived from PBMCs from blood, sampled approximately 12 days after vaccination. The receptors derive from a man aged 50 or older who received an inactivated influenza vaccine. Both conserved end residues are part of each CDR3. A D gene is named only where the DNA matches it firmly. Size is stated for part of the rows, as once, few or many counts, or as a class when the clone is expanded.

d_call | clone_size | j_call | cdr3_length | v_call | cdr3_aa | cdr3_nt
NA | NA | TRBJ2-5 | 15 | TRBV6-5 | CASSYSILSGETQYF | TGTGCCAGCAGTTACTCGATTCTGTCCGGAGAGACCCAGTACTTC
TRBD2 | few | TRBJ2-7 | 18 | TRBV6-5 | CASSYRIGGIGELYEQYF | TGTGCCAGCAGTTATCGAATCGGGGGGATTGGGGAGCTTTACGAGCAGTACTTC
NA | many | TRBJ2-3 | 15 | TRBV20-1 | CSAGELEDSTDTQYF | TGCAGTGCTGGAGAATTAGAGGACAGCACAGATACGCAGTATTTT
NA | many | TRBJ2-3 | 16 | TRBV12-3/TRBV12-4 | CASSRGRDRGTDTQYF | TGTGCCAGCAGTAGGGGCAGGGATAGGGGCACAGATACGCAGTATTTT
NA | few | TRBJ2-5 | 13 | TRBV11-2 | CASRGGVQETQYF | TGTGCCAGCAGGGGCGGAGTTCAAGAGACCCAGTACTTC
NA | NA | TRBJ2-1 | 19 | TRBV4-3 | CASSQDLLREVSTYNEQFF | TGCGCCAGCAGCCAAGATTTATTACGTGAGGTCAGCACCTACAATGAGCAGTTCTTC
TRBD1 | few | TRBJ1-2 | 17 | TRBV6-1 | CASSVRQGGSTNYGYTF | TGTGCCAGCAGTGTCCGACAGGGAGGGTCGACTAACTATGGCTACACCTTC
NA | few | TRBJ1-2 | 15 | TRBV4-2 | CASSPEPQGNYGYTF | TGTGCCAGCAGCCCAGAACCTCAGGGGAACTATGGCTACACCTTC
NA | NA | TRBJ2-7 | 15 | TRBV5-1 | CASSLGATNSYEQYF | TGCGCCAGCAGCTTGGGCGCGACGAACTCCTACGAGCAGTACTTC
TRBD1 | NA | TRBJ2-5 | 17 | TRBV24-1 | CATSDLSGQGIIETQYF | TGTGCCACCAGTGATTTGAGCGGACAGGGGATAATAGAGACCCAGTACTTC
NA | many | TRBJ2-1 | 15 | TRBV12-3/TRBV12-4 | CASSPQDGLYNEQFF | TGTGCCAGCAGTCCGCAGGACGGCCTATACAATGAGCAGTTCTTC
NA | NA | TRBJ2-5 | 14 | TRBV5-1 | CASSEQGRGETQYF | TGCGCCAGCAGCGAACAGGGTAGAGGGGAGACCCAGTACTTC
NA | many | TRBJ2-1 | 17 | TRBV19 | CASSMTLVGGTYNEQFF | TGTGCCAGTAGTATGACCCTTGTAGGGGGAACCTACAATGAGCAGTTCTTC
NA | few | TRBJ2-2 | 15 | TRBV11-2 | CASSAGHLNTGELFF | TGTGCCAGCAGCGCGGGACATCTGAACACCGGGGAGCTGTTTTTT
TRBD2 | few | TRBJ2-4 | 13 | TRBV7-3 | CASVSRGLAFGYF | TGTGCCAGCGTCTCGAGGGGACTAGCTTTCGGGTACTTC
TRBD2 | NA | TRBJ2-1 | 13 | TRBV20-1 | CSARGLGGDEQFF | TGCAGTGCTAGGGGCCTGGGGGGGGATGAGCAGTTCTTC
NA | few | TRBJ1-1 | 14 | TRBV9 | CASSVGPGYTEAFF | TGTGCCAGCAGCGTAGGTCCGGGGTACACTGAAGCTTTCTTT
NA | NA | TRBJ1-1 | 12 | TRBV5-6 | CASSGRKTEAFF | TGTGCCAGCAGCGGAAGAAAAACTGAAGCTTTCTTT
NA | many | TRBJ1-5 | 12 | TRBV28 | CASSFRNQPQHF | TGTGCCAGCAGTTTTCGCAATCAGCCCCAGCATTTT
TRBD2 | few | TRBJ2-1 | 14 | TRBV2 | CASPALAGVNEQFF | TGTGCCAGCCCGGCACTAGCGGGAGTCAATGAGCAGTTCTTC
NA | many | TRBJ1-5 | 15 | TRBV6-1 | CASKDGGESNQPQHF | TGTGCCAGCAAAGACGGGGGAGAGAGCAATCAGCCCCAGCATTTT
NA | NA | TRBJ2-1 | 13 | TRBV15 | CATRAGIYNEQFF | TGTGCCACCAGGGCCGGAATCTACAATGAGCAGTTCTTC
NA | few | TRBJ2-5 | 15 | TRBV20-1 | CSARVPGPSQETQYF | TGCAGTGCTAGAGTCCCGGGACCGAGCCAAGAGACCCAGTACTTC